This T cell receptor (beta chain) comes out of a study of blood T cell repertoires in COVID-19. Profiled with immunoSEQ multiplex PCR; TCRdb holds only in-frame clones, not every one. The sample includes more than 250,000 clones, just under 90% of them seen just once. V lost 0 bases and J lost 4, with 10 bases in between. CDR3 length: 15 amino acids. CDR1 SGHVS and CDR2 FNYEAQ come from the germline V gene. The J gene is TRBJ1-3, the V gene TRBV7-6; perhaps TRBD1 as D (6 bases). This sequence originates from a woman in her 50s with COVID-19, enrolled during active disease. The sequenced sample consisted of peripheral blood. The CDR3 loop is CASSLASGGGNTIYF. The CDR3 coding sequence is TGTGCCAGCAGCTTAGCGTCTGGGGGCGGAAACACCATATATTTT.